This T cell receptor beta chain derives from a study of blood T cell repertoires in COVID-19 (TCRdb year 2020). Study-wide context: Collaborator samples came from the United States, Italy and Spain and covered acute and convalescent phases of COVID-19. A de-identified subject ID, COVID-19 status, age in years and sex were almost always included in the sample metadata. The prospective study material was composed of cDNA or gDNA derived from T cells, B-cell-depleted T cells, or PBMCs. The repertoires were released in a freely available public database intended as a resource for research on the immune response to SARS-CoV-2. The samples were drawn from the first 160 participants of the ongoing ImmuneRACE study and from under 1,500 subjects provided by 6 global collaborators. Where HLA class I and class II types were available, the types were taken from metadata supplied by the sample provider, not from assay-based typing. The dataset comprised deeply sampled blood TCRbeta repertoires from subjects exposed to, actively infected with, or recovered from COVID-19.

Unmatched junction bases come to 13, with V trimmed by 0 bases and J by 0 bases. CDR1 and CDR2, per the germline V gene, are WSHSY and SAAADI. The CDR3 covers 19 residues, taking in both the cysteine and the phenylalanine. The sequence is cut down to CDR3 DNA, 57 bases in frame from base 1. Only one count was recorded for this clone. The antigen it binds to is not known. Base qualities were left out, and no much larger clone turns up one base away. What the research found in general, with its limitations: Clinical and demographic metadata were provided uncurated, with the amount varying by source and participant.

Whole blood was collected in K2EDTA tubes by collaborating institutions according to the institutions' own protocols. For TCRbeta analysis, collaborators shipped samples in one of three forms: frozen whole blood, isolated PBMCs, or DNA extracted from either of those sample types. TCRbeta CDR3 regions were amplified from genomic DNA by means of the immunoSEQ Assay, a bias-controlled multiplex PCR. The authors' pipeline ran thus. The number of nucleated cells in each sample was estimated by amplification of reference gene primers within the assay. To quantify the absolute abundance of each unique TCRbeta CDR3 rearrangement, sequence reads were collapsed and filtered. For each sample, productive Simpson clonality was calculated by taking the square root of Simpson's diversity index across productive rearrangements. The clones in this table, taken by TCRdb from immuneACCESS, are in-frame only. Not every clone is retained; where verified, under half of the shortfall comes from an unresolved V gene, and the cause of the rest is unknown. The V and J calls and clone size are taken from that table; D and trimming were inferred from the DNA. The sample contains 45,000 or so clones, roughly 90% of them found a single time. The ten largest clones take up approximately 8.9% of the sample.

The receptor chain draws on TRBV10-2 and TRBJ1-1; 7 central bases correspond to TRBD1. Sequencing used peripheral blood. This sequence was found in a woman of 80 years or more with active COVID-19. The nucleotides are TGCGCCAGCAGTGAGTCGACTCGAGAGGGTGACAGGGTGAACACTGAAGCTTTCTTT. It codes for CASSESTREGDRVNTEAFF.